This note documents a single TCR beta chain sequence. Which antigen it targets is not known. Base-call qualities are not available, and no considerably larger clone is one nucleotide away. This sample was taken from a study of blood T cell repertoires in COVID-19 (dated by TCRdb to about 2020). In terms of the full investigation: The collaborator samples originated in the United States, Italy and Spain and spanned the acute and convalescent phases of COVID-19. The material from the prospective study consisted of cDNA or gDNA derived from T cells, B-cell-depleted T cells, or PBMCs. Deeply sampled blood TCRbeta repertoires from subjects exposed to, actively infected with, or recovered from COVID-19 were included in the dataset. The repertoires were released in a freely available public database meant as a resource for research on the immune response to SARS-CoV-2. Samples came from the ongoing ImmuneRACE study (first 160 participants) plus 1,254 subjects from 6 global collaborators. A de-identified subject ID, COVID-19 status, age in years and sex were almost always included in the sample metadata. HLA class I and class II types, where available, came from metadata supplied by the sample provider rather than from assay-based typing. Broad study findings and their caveats: Clinical and demographic metadata were provided uncurated, with the amount varying by source and participant.

Participants in the prospective study were enrolled through a virtual design, were aged roughly 18 to 100 years, and lived in approximately 25 United States geographic areas. In the prospective study, cohorts were assigned on the basis of participant-reported clinical history obtained from a screening survey and a study questionnaire. Recovered participants in ImmuneRACE Cohort 3 were defined as having two consecutive negative NP/OP PCR tests, clearance from a healthcare professional, or resolution of symptoms. Mobile phlebotomists in the prospective study collected whole blood, serum and a nasopharyngeal or oropharyngeal swab from every participant. Prospective study participants could optionally give additional blood draws and questionnaires over an approximately two-month period. Before DNA extraction, prospective study blood samples were shipped either frozen or at room temperature. TCRbeta CDR3 regions were amplified from genomic DNA using the immunoSEQ Assay, a bias-controlled multiplex PCR. In the source study's methods: The number of nucleated cells in each sample was estimated from the amplification of reference gene primers within the assay. Sequence reads were collapsed and filtered to measure the absolute abundance of every unique TCRbeta CDR3 rearrangement. For each sample, productive Simpson clonality was calculated as the square root of Simpson's diversity index over productive rearrangements. TCRdb mirrors the immuneACCESS table, restricted to in-frame sequences. Some clones are absent from its copies; in checked studies, under half trace to an unresolved V gene, and the reason for the others is unknown. That table is the source of V, J and clone size, and D and trimming were worked out from the DNA. Across this sample there are about 430,000 clones, with approximately 92% seen only once. The ten largest account for approximately 1.2% of the sample.

The TCR comes from a man between 25 and 39 years old who had recovered from COVID-19. Sequencing used PBMCs or T cells enriched from blood (not recorded which).

The CDR3 region reads CASSYGGTGELFF. The nucleotide sequence is given as TGTGCCAGCAGTTACGGGGGGACCGGGGAGCTGTTTTTT. The chain employs TRBV6-5 and TRBJ2-2; TRBD2 could be the D gene, as 6 bases match. The V end loses 2 bases and the J end loses 5 bases, and a stretch of 6 bases separates them. CDR1 and CDR2 (MNHEY, SVGAGI) derive from the germline V gene. The CDR3 has 13 amino acids, counting the end cysteine and phenylalanine. Left in the record is the CDR3 DNA by itself, 39 bases read in frame from the first base.